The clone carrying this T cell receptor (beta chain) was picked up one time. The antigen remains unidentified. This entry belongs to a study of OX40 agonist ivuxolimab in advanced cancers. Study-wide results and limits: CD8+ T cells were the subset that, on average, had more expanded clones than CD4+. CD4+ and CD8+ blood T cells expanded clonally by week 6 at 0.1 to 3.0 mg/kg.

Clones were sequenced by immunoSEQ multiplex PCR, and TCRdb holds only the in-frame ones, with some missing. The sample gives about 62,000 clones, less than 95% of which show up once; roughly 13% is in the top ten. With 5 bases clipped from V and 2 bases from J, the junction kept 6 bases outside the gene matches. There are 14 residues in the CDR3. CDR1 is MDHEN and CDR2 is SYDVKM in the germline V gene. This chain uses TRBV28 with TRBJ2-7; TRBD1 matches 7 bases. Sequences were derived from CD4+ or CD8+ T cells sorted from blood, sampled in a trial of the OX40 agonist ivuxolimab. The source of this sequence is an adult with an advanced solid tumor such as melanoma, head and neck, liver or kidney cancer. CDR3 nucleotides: TGTGCCAGCAGTCCAAGACAGGGCCCCTACGAGCAGTACTTC. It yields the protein CASSPRQGPYEQYF.